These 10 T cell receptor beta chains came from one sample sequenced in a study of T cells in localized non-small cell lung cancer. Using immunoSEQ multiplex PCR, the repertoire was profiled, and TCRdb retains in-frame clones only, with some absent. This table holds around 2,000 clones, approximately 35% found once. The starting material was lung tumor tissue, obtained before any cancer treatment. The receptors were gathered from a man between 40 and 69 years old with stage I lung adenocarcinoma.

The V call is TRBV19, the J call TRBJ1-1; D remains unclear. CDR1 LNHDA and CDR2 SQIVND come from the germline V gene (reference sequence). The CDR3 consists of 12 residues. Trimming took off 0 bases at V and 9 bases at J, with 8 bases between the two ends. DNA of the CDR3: TGTGCCAGTAGTATAGAGGGGAGAAAAGCTTTCTTT. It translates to CASSIEGRKAFF.

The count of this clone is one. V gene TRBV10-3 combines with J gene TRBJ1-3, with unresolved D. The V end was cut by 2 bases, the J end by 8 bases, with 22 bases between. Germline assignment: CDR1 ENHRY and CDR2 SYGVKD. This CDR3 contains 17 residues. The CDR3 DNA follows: TGTGCCATCAGTGAGGTTGTTCCGGACTTTCTTCTCGACACCATATATTTT. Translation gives CAISEVVPDFLLDTIYF.

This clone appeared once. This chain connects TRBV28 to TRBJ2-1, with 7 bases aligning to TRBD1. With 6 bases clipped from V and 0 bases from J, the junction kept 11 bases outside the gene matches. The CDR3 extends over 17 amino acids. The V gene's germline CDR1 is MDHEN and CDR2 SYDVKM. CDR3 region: CASRRQGVVSSYNEQFF. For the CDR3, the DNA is TGTGCCAGCAGACGACAGGGAGTGGTTAGCTCCTACAATGAGCAGTTCTTC.

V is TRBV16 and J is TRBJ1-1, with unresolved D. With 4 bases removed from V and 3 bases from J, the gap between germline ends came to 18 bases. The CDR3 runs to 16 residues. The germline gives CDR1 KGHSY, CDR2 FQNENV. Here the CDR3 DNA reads TGTGCCAGCAGCCCAACACGGACCCCGGGAGACACTGAAGCTTTCTTT. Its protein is CASSPTRTPGDTEAFF.

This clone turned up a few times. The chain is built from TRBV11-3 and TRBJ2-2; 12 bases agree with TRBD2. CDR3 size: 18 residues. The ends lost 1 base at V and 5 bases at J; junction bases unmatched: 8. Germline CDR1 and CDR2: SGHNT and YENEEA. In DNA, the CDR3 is TGTGCCAGCAGCTTAGTTCTAGCGGGAGGGACGCGTACCGGGGAGCTGTTTTTT. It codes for CASSLVLAGGTRTGELFF.

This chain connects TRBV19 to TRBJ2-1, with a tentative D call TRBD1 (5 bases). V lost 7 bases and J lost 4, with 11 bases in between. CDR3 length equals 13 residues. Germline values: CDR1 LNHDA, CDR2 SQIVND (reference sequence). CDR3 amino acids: CASKGDRYNEQFF. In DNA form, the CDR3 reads TGTGCCAGTAAAGGGGATCGATACAATGAGCAGTTCTTC.

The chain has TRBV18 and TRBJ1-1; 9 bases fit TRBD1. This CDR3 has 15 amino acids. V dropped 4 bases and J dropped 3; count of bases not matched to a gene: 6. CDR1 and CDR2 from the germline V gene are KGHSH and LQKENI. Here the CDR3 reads CASSHRGRTDTEAFF. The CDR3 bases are TGTGCCAGCTCACACAGGGGGCGCACGGACACTGAAGCTTTCTTT.

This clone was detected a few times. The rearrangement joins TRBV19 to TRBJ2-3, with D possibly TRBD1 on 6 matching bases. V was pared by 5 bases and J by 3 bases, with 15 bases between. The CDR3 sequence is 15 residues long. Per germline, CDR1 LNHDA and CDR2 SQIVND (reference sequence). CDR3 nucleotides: TGTGCCAGTAGTCCCCAGGGGAGAGGGACAGATACGCAGTATTTT. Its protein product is CASSPQGRGTDTQYF. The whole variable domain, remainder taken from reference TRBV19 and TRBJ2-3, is DGGITQSPKYLFRKEGQNVTLSCEQNLNHDAMYWYRQDPGQGLRLIYYSQIVNDFQKGDIAEGYSVSREKKESFPLTVTSAQKNPTAFYLCASSPQGRGTDTQYFGPGTRLTVL.

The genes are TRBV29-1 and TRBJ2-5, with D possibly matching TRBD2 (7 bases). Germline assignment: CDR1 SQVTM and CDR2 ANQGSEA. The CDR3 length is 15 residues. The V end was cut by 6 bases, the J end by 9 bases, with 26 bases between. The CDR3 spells CSVGGARSQGDAQYF. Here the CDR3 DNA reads TGCAGCGTGGGGGGGGCGCGGAGCCAAGGAGATGCCCAGTACTTC.

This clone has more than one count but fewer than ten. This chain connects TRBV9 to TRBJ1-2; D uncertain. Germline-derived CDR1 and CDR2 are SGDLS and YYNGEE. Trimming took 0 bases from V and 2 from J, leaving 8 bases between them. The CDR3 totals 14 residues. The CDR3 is CASSVGPENYGYTF. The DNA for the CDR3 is TGTGCCAGCAGCGTAGGTCCGGAGAACTATGGCTACACCTTC.